This T cell receptor (beta chain) originates from a study of Ad26.COV2.S vaccination and SARS-CoV-2 variants. For the study at large: Of the COV1001 trial arms, the Ad26.COV2.S arm included the donor. Study conclusions and caveats: Reportedly, spike-specific CD8+ and CD4+ T cell responses achieved substantial breadth once vaccination had taken place. Responses of T cells in total may have been underestimated by the TCR breadth and depth analyses.

Germline lookup yields CDR1 ENHRY and CDR2 SYGVKD. The CDR3 covers 15 residues. V gave up 11 bases and J gave up 3 bases, with 19 bases separating them. As concerns this clone: Its matching antigen is unknown.

Libraries were prepared by immunoSEQ multiplex PCR; TCRdb keeps only in-frame clonotypes and omits some of them. The sample lists about 350,000 clones, roughly 81% seen once, with about 3.3% in the top ten. Treatment denoted: roughly 20 received Ad26.COV2.S at low or high dose, single or two shots; roughly five received placebo; per-sample allocation not given. The samples were gathered on day 63 after the first injection of vaccine or placebo. Participants' vaccine, an Ad26 vector, delivered Wuhan-strain SARS-CoV-2 spike. The rearrangement uses TRBV10-3 and TRBJ2-2; tentative D call: TRBD2 (5 bases). Source: peripheral blood, taken in a trial of Ad26.COV2.S vaccine versus placebo. The TCR was taken from a person between 18 and 65 years old who received the Ad26.COV2.S COVID-19 vaccine or a placebo. CDR3 sequence: CASSEWEKDTGELFF. The CDR3 bases are TGTGCCTCTTCGGAGTGGGAGAAGGACACCGGGGAGCTGTTTTTT.